This TCR beta chain derives from a study of T cell changes during pregnancy in multiple sclerosis. Only a few counts were recorded for this clone. The junction had 4 bases not matched to a gene; V was cut back by 4 bases and J by 3 bases. The CDR3 consists of 15 residues. Per germline, CDR1 SGHNT and CDR2 YENEEA. Here immunoSEQ multiplex PCR was the method, and the copy in TCRdb shows in-frame clones only, minus some. The sample holds tens of thousands of clones, 91% seen once. This TCR was recovered from a female donor with multiple sclerosis, enrolled in a pregnancy study. The input for sequencing was peripheral blood, taken in the second trimester of pregnancy. V is TRBV11-3 and J is TRBJ2-7, with 12 bases matching TRBD1. The CDR3 here is CASSSGTGGLYEQYF. CDR3 sequence (DNA): TGTGCCAGCAGCTCTGGGACAGGGGGCCTCTACGAGCAGTACTTC.